This T cell receptor beta chain was recorded in a study of monozygotic twins with inflammatory bowel disease (dated by TCRdb to between 2019 and 2020). Study-wide context: The full study comprised 28 monozygotic twin pairs: nine German pairs (four IBD-concordant, five IBD-discordant) and 19 IBD-discordant Danish pairs. The search for disease-associated traits relied mainly on comparing, within discordant pairs, IBD patients with their genetically identical healthy co-twins. Each individual had, on average, about 151 000 unique TCRalpha sequences and 181 000 unique TCRbeta sequences available for analysis.

The full study reports these points: IBD patients shared fewer clonotypes with other individuals than healthy twins did, most markedly in patients showing signs of disease activity. Concordant and discordant twins showed no difference in repertoire similarity, possibly because of limited statistical power. Because patients were on differing immunosuppressive treatments, the repertoires may have picked up extra background noise and inter-individual variability. A decrease in TCRbeta repertoire diversity, as measured by inverse Simpson index, was observed in IBD patients compared with their healthy co-twins. The results gave no support for a single strong signal or clonotype linked to IBD. Distinction between different T cell subtypes could not be achieved in the analysis.

A roughly 2.7 ml peripheral blood sample was drawn into PAXgene tubes per donor and stored at -80°C. Without any T cell sorting, total RNA was extracted from whole blood using the PAXgene blood miRNA kit on an automated QIAcube. Peripheral blood from monozygotic twin pairs, either concordant or discordant for inflammatory bowel disease, underwent deep TCRalpha and TCRbeta repertoire profiling that used unique molecular barcoding. Smoking habits were recorded for all twin pairs, and each individual was classified as a current, former or never smoker. Receptor amplification or capture employed 5' RACE. Preparation of each TCR library used approximately 3,700 ng of total RNA. For each sample, cDNA synthesis with SMARTScribe reverse transcriptase was split into eight separate reactions. During cDNA synthesis, template switching introduced unique molecular identifiers that contained a 6-nucleotide sample barcode. Two nested PCRs of roughly 16 and 10 cycles amplified the TCRalpha and TCRbeta cDNA, and bead purification followed each PCR. Before amplification, cDNA was treated with uracil DNA-glycosylase and purified using the QIAquick PCR purification kit. In the second PCR, Illumina TruSeq-compatible adapters and sample-specific barcodes were added. TapeStation and Qubit were used to check library quality and concentration, and 5 ng of each library went into the pool. Sequencing of pooled libraries was carried out on an Illumina HiSeq2500 single-index Rapid Run using 2 x 100 bp reads and custom sequencing primers. As for how the authors treated the data: UMI-based consensus assembly with MiGEC version 1.2.6 was used to correct PCR and sequencing errors. MiXCR version 2.1.1 handled V(D)J alignment, clonotype assembly and CDR3 extraction. Gene usage, clonotype sharing and MAIT/NKT TCR abundance were normalised by analysing the top 1000, 10 000 and 20 000 clonotypes per sample. Diversity was computed as the inverse Simpson index with the vegan R package after downsampling to 27 000 UMIs. Statistical testing used paired Mann-Whitney U tests on the discordant twin pairs and applied Benjamini-Hochberg correction for multiple testing. TCRdb reprocessed the reads, so every CDR3 protein sequence counts as one entry and DNA is not shown. In this record, the V and J calls reflect TCRdb's handling and not the investigators' own analysis. The sample table holds about 300,000 distinct CDR3 sequences. The ten largest clones capture 5.6% of the sample.

Regarding this clonotype: The antigen it binds to is not known.

The source of this sequence is a human donor with ulcerative colitis or Crohn's disease, or a healthy co-twin of an affected twin (not recorded which). Sequences were obtained from blood.

The CDR3 is CASTIRAGATYEQYF. The rearrangement combines TRBV6-1 with TRBJ2-7. Looking up the germline V gene yields CDR1 MNHNS and CDR2 SASEGT. The CDR3, cysteine through phenylalanine, is 15 amino acids long. Only the protein sequence is given.